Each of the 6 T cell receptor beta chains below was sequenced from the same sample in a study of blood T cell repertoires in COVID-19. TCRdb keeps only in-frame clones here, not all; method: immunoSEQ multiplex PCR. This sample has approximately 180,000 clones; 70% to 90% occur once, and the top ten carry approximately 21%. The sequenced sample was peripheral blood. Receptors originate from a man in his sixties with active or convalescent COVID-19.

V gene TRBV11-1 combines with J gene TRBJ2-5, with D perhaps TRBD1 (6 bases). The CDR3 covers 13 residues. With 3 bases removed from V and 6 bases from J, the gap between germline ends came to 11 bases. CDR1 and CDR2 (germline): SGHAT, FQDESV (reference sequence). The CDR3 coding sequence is TGTGCCAGCAGCTTCCAGGGGCCAAAGACCCAGTACTTC. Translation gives CASSFQGPKTQYF. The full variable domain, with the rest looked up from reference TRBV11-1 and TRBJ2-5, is EAEVAQSPRYKITEKSQAVAFWCDPISGHATLYWYRQILGQGPELLVQFQDESVVDDSQLPKDRFSAERLKGVDSTLKIQPAELGDSAMYLCASSFQGPKTQYFGPGTRLLVL.

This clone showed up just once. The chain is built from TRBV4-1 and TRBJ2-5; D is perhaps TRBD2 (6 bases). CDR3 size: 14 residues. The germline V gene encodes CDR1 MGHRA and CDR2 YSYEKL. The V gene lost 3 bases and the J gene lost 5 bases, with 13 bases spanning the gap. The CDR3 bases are TGCGCCAGCAGCCAGGACCTAGGGAGGGAGACCCAGTACTTC. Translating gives CASSQDLGRETQYF.

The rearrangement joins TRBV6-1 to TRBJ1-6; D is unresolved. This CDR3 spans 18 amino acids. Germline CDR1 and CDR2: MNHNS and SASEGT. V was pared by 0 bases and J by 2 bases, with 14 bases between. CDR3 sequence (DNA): TGTGCCAGCAGTGAAGCGCTTCCGGGGATGACCTATAATTCACCCCTCCACTTT. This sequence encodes CASSEALPGMTYNSPLHF.

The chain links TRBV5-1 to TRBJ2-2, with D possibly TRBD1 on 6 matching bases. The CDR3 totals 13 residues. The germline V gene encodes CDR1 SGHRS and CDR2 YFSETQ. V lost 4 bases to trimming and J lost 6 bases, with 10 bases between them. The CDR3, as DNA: TGCGCCAGCAGCATCCAGGGGTCCGGGGAGCTGTTTTTT. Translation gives CASSIQGSGELFF.

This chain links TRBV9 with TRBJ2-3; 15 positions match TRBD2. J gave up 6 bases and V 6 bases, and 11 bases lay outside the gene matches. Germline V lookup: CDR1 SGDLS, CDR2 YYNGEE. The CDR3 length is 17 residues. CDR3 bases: TGTGCCAGCACCAGAACGGTAGGGACTAGCGGGGGGGATACGCAGTATTTT. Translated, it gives CASTRTVGTSGGDTQYF.

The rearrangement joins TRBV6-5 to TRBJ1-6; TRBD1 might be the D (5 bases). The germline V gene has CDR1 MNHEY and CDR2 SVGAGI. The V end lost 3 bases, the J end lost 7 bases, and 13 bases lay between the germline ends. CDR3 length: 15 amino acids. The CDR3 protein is CASSYAKGVNSPLHF. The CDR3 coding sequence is TGTGCCAGCAGTTATGCGAAAGGGGTGAATTCACCCCTCCACTTT.